The 25 T cell receptor beta chains reported below all come from one sample, sequenced in a study of Tregs in tolerant kidney transplant recipients (dated by TCRdb to about 2019). Library generation was performed with the immunoSEQ multiplex PCR assay. Sourced from immuneACCESS, this table was stored by TCRdb with only in-frame sequences that have V and J called. A share of the clones is absent; for the studies checked, an unresolved V gene accounts for under half, and the remainder has no known explanation. Within this sample are tens of thousands of clones, with 90% to 95% of them counted one time only. About 4.9% of the sample is taken by the ten largest. Specimen: CD8+ T cells from blood. Every receptor here comes from a human donor in good health.

This chain connects TRBV29-1 to TRBJ2-2, with 10 positions matching TRBD2. The CDR3 contains 16 residues. Germline V gene lookup returns CDR1 SQVTM and CDR2 ANQGSEA. The V gene end was trimmed by 6 bases and the J gene end by 3 bases; junction bases not matched to a gene: 10. CDR3 nucleotide sequence: TGCAGCGTCCGAGGGGTGCTAGCGGGAGACACCGGGGAGCTGTTTTTT. This gives the protein CSVRGVLAGDTGELFF.

This clone was counted between two and nine times. The chain links TRBV27 to TRBJ2-5; D gene unclear. The germline V gene encodes CDR1 MNHEY and CDR2 SMNVEV (reference sequence). The CDR3 covers 13 residues. With 3 bases removed from V and 9 bases from J, the gap between germline ends came to 14 bases. CDR3 amino acids: CASSFFASQAQYF. CDR3 sequence (DNA): TGTGCCAGCAGTTTCTTTGCCTCCCAGGCCCAGTACTTC.

The chain joins TRBV21-1 to TRBJ2-5; the D call in the table, TRBD2, was not verified against the DNA. TRBV21-1 counts as a pseudogene. The CDR3 runs 17 residues. The CDR3 loop is CASSKFGRGREVETQYF. CDR3 nucleotide sequence: TGTGCCAGCAGCAAATTCGGCAGAGGACGGGAGGTGGAGACCCAGTACTTC.

This chain uses TRBV19 with TRBJ2-5; 9 nucleotides align to TRBD2. The CDR3 totals 19 residues. The V and J ends lost 4 bases and 5 bases, in that order; junction bases with no gene match: 20. CDR1 is LNHDA and CDR2 is SQIVND in the germline V gene (reference sequence). CDR3 region: CASSTRFQVLAGLVETQYF. In DNA, the CDR3 is TGTGCCAGTAGTACCCGGTTCCAGGTCCTAGCGGGATTGGTGGAGACCCAGTACTTC.

The genes are TRBV13 and TRBJ1-1; possible D gene TRBD1, 5 bases. Deletions cut 2 bases from V and 1 base from J, with 8 bases between. The CDR3 covers 14 residues. Germline lookup yields CDR1 PRHDT and CDR2 FYEKMQ (reference sequence). CDR3 in amino acids: CASSLLRENTEAFF. The CDR3, as DNA: TGTGCCAGCAGCTTACTCAGGGAGAACACTGAAGCTTTCTTT.

The chain is built from TRBV7-8 and TRBJ2-5; maybe TRBD2 (7 bases). Germline V gives CDR1 SGHVS, CDR2 FQNEAQ. V lost 1 base and J 5 bases, leaving 14 bases between the germline ends. The CDR3 covers 15 residues. CDR3 region: CASSLGGGVGETQYF. CDR3 DNA sequence: TGTGCCAGCAGCTTAGGCGGGGGCGTCGGGGAGACCCAGTACTTC.

The chain employs TRBV6-1 and TRBJ2-1, with a tentative D call TRBD1 (6 bases). CDR1 MNHNS and CDR2 SASEGT come from the germline V gene. Between the trimmed V and J ends, which lost 5 bases and 9 bases, there was a span of 20 bases. The length of the CDR3 is 15 residues. The CDR3 bases are TGTGCCAGCAGTTCGGGACAAGAAGGTGGTAGTGAGCAGTTCTTC. As protein: CASSSGQEGGSEQFF.

V is TRBV5-1 and J is TRBJ2-1, with 10 positions matching TRBD2. Looked up from germline, CDR1 is SGHRS and CDR2 is YFSETQ. V shed 0 bases, J shed 2 bases, and the junction held 11 bases outside the gene matches. This CDR3 spans 19 amino acids. CDR3 region: CASSLALRRTSGAYNEQFF. CDR3 coding DNA: TGCGCCAGCAGCTTGGCCCTCAGACGGACTAGCGGAGCCTACAATGAGCAGTTCTTC.

The chain links TRBV6-6 to TRBJ1-5; the D is unclear. In germline, CDR1 is MNHNY, CDR2 SVGAGI (reference sequence). The CDR3 runs 15 residues. V lost 4 bases and J lost 0, with 10 bases in between. The DNA for the CDR3 is TGTGCCAGCAGTTCGGACGCCTATAGCAATCAGCCCCAGCATTTT. Its translation is CASSSDAYSNQPQHF.

This chain uses TRBV9 with TRBJ2-7; 7 bases align to TRBD1. J was trimmed by 4 bases and V by 0 bases; bases with no gene match: 4. CDR3 length equals 14 residues. Looked up from germline, CDR1 is SGDLS and CDR2 is YYNGEE. CDR3 loop: CASSVGGQPYEQYF. The CDR3 coding sequence is TGTGCCAGCAGCGTAGGGGGACAGCCTTACGAGCAGTACTTC.

V gene TRBV27 combines with J gene TRBJ2-7; D unresolved. Trimming stripped 6 bases from V and 1 base from J, with 10 bases between. The CDR3 is made up of 13 amino acids. In germline, CDR1 is MNHEY, CDR2 SMNVEV (reference sequence). CDR3 protein: CASSRAESYEQYF. CDR3 bases: TGTGCCAGCAGCCGTGCTGAATCCTACGAGCAGTACTTC.

V and J are TRBV5-1 and TRBJ2-1; TRBD2 aligns across 11 bases. In germline, CDR1 is SGHRS, CDR2 YFSETQ. The CDR3 length is 15 residues. V lost 5 bases, J lost 5 bases, and 6 bases stayed unmatched. As DNA, the CDR3 is TGCGCCAGCAGGCCGACTAGCGGGGACCACAATGAGCAGTTCTTC. Translated: CASRPTSGDHNEQFF.

The genes are TRBV18 and TRBJ1-4; 7 bases are a match to TRBD1. The germline V gene encodes CDR1 KGHSH and CDR2 LQKENI. The trim removed 0 bases at V and 8 bases at J, leaving 0 bases unmatched. This CDR3 comprises 13 residues. The DNA of the CDR3 is TGTGCCAGCTCACCACCGACAGGGGAAAAACTGTTTTTT. This encodes CASSPPTGEKLFF. Variable domain in full (rest from reference TRBV18 and TRBJ1-4): NAGVMQNPRHLVRRRGQEARLRCSPMKGHSHVYWYRQLPEEGLKFMVYLQKENIIDESGMPKERFSAEFPKEGPSILRIQQVVRGDSAAYFCASSPPTGEKLFFGSGTQLSVL.

The rearrangement links TRBV6-5 to TRBJ2-3; 7 bases are a match to TRBD2. Looked up from germline, CDR1 is MNHEY and CDR2 is SVGAGI. The CDR3 loop spans 15 amino acids. The V segment lost 4 bases and the J segment 2 bases; nucleotides outside the gene matches: 6. The chain's CDR3 is CASSSQTSPTDTQYF. The CDR3 DNA follows: TGTGCCAGCAGTTCCCAGACTAGCCCCACAGATACGCAGTATTTT.

The chain joins TRBV5-4 to TRBJ1-2; 12 bases are a match to TRBD1. Germline V gives CDR1 SGHNT, CDR2 YYREEE (reference sequence). The CDR3 has 17 amino acids. The V gene end was trimmed by 4 bases and the J gene end by 8 bases; junction bases not matched to a gene: 15. The CDR3 spells CASSQSRDRGQIWGYTF. The CDR3 nucleotides read TGTGCCAGCAGCCAATCCCGGGACAGGGGGCAAATTTGGGGCTACACCTTC.

The V and J genes are TRBV7-2 and TRBJ1-2; D might be TRBD1 (5 bases). The length of the CDR3 is 14 residues. Germline-derived CDR1 and CDR2 are SGHTA and FQGNSA. The germline V and J ends were trimmed by 0 bases and 3 bases, with 8 bases remaining between them. CDR3 loop: CASSLADSYYGYTF. In DNA, the CDR3 is TGTGCCAGCAGCTTAGCCGACAGTTACTATGGCTACACCTTC. The whole variable domain, remainder taken from reference TRBV7-2 and TRBJ1-2, is GAGVSQSPSNKVTEKGKDVELRCDPISGHTALYWYRQSLGQGLEFLIYFQGNSAPDKSGLPSDRFSAERTGGSVSTLTIQRTQQEDSAVYLCASSLADSYYGYTFGSGTRLTVV.

The rearrangement links TRBV14 to TRBJ2-1; D may be TRBD1 or TRBD2 (5 bases each). Trimming cost V 3 bases and J 7 bases, with 7 bases left between them. This CDR3 comprises 12 residues. In germline, CDR1 is SGHDN, CDR2 FVKESK. The CDR3 DNA reads as TGTGCCAGCAGCCAGGGACCGAATGAGCAGTTCTTC. Translating gives CASSQGPNEQFF.

This chain connects TRBV11-2 to TRBJ2-7; D is uncertain. The CDR3 contains 11 residues. The germline V gene encodes CDR1 SGHAT and CDR2 FQNNGV. V was trimmed by 5 bases and J by 1 base, leaving 3 bases between them. The CDR3 is CASSPSYEQYF. The CDR3 coding sequence is TGTGCCAGCAGCCCATCCTACGAGCAGTACTTC.

The J gene is TRBJ1-1, the V gene TRBV6-6; 8 nucleotides agree with TRBD1. V lost 9 bases to trimming and J lost 5 bases; unmatched junction nucleotides: 8. Germline V lookup: CDR1 MNHNY, CDR2 SVGAGI (reference sequence). The CDR3 has 13 residues. DNA of the CDR3: TGTGCCAGTAACCAGGGGGCGAGGACTGAAGCTTTCTTT. Translated: CASNQGARTEAFF.

The chain uses TRBV6-5 and TRBJ2-1, with D possibly called TRBD1 or TRBD2 (5 bases each). Trimming left V 7 bases short and J 0 bases short, with 10 bases between. The length of the CDR3 is 14 residues. CDR1 is MNHEY and CDR2 is SVGAGI in the germline V gene. CDR3 bases: TGTGCCAGCACCGAGGGGAGCTCCTACAATGAGCAGTTCTTC. The encoded protein is CASTEGSSYNEQFF.

This clone was seen only once. The chain is built from TRBV6-5 and TRBJ2-1; 7 bases are a match to TRBD2. The CDR3 loop spans 14 amino acids. The germline CDR1 and CDR2 sequences are MNHEY and SVGAGI. After removal of 6 bases from V and 2 bases from J, the junction contained 4 bases not matched to a gene. This CDR3 reads CASRSGIAYNEQFF. CDR3 nucleotide sequence: TGTGCCAGCAGGAGCGGGATCGCCTACAATGAGCAGTTCTTC.

V and J are TRBV5-1 and TRBJ2-4; tentatively, D is TRBD2 (7 bases). This CDR3 has 16 residues. Germline V CDR1 and CDR2: SGHRS, YFSETQ. Trimming cost V 0 bases and J 8 bases, with 18 bases left between them. In nucleotides, the CDR3 is TGCGCCAGCAGCTTGGCCAGGGGAGGGAGTGCGGACATTCAGTACTTC. It is translated as CASSLARGGSADIQYF.

This chain joins TRBV6-5 and TRBJ1-1; the D is unclear. The CDR3 spans 12 residues. Trimming removed 10 bases at V and 1 base at J, with 10 bases between. Germline V gene sequence: CDR1 MNHEY, CDR2 SVGAGI. In DNA, the CDR3 is TGTGCCACCTACTGGGGGAACACTGAAGCTTTCTTT. Translating it yields CATYWGNTEAFF.

The chain has TRBV7-8 and TRBJ1-1; TRBD1 agrees at 10 bases. Germline V gene data show CDR1 as SGHVS and CDR2 as FQNEAQ. The V gene end was trimmed by 5 bases and the J gene end by 5 bases; junction bases not matched to a gene: 8. CDR3 size: 15 residues. Here the CDR3 reads CASSLRWTGGTEAFF. DNA for the CDR3: TGTGCCAGCAGCCTCCGGTGGACAGGGGGGACTGAAGCTTTCTTT.

Worth noting for this clone: One end of the junction does not line up with germline, which may come from a read error. The chain has TRBV9 and TRBJ2-6; D might be TRBD1 or TRBD2, each matching 5 bases. CDR3 size: 14 residues. CDR1 is SGDLS and CDR2 is YYNGEE in the germline V gene. The CDR3 sequence is CASSEDSGANVPTF. The CDR3 DNA reads as TGTGCCAGCAGCGAGGACTCTGGGGCCAACGTCCCGACTTTC.